Below are 21 T cell receptor beta chains sequenced from a single sample in a study of control samples from healthy donors and cancer patients. The repertoire was sequenced with immunoSEQ multiplex PCR; TCRdb's copy has only in-frame clones and lacks some. The data contain 120,000 or so clones, roughly 89% of them singletons. The specimen sequenced was blood. These TCRs come from a man aged 25 to 45 in good health.

Only one count was recorded for this clone. The CDR3, as DNA: TGTGCCAGCAGAAGGAACCGACAAGAGACCCAGTACTTC. It is translated as CASRRNRQETQYF. The chain uses TRBV27 and TRBJ2-5; no firm D call. V dropped 6 bases and J dropped 2 bases, with 10 bases sitting between them. The CDR3 covers 13 residues. The germline gives CDR1 MNHEY, CDR2 SMNVEV (reference sequence).

The CDR3 region has the DNA TGTGCCAGCAGCCTAGCCAACACTGAAGCTTTCTTT. It specifies CASSLANTEAFF. The rearrangement links TRBV3-1 (or the pseudogene TRBV3-2) to TRBJ1-1; D gene unclear. The V gene lost 4 bases and the J gene lost 2 bases, with 5 bases spanning the gap. From germline, CDR1 is LGHDT and CDR2 YNNKEL (reference sequence). CDR3 length: 12 amino acids.

The rearrangement joins TRBV10-2 to TRBJ1-5; D is perhaps TRBD1 (5 bases). The ends were cut back, 10 bases at V and 1 base at J, with 17 bases in the middle. Germline loops: CDR1 WSHSY, CDR2 SAAADI. This CDR3 is built from 15 residues. CDR3 residues: CATTAEGQSNQPQHF. As DNA, the CDR3 is TGCGCCACCACCGCCGAGGGGCAGAGCAATCAGCCCCAGCATTTT.

This chain connects TRBV6-5 to TRBJ1-2; maybe TRBD1 (5 bases). V dropped 7 bases and J dropped 5 bases, with 11 bases sitting between them. The V gene's germline CDR1 is MNHEY and CDR2 SVGAGI. The CDR3 contains 12 residues. CDR3 DNA: TGTGCCAGCACCCAGGGAAATTATGGCTACACCTTC. Protein product: CASTQGNYGYTF.

This clone was picked up one time. J is TRBJ1-5 and V is TRBV27, with D unresolved. The CDR3 runs to 16 residues. V was shortened by 5 bases and J by 0 bases, with 14 bases between the two germline ends. Per the germline V gene, CDR1 is MNHEY and CDR2 is SMNVEV (reference sequence). The chain's CDR3 is CASSPIVPVSNQPQHF. The CDR3 DNA is TGTGCCAGCAGTCCAATTGTACCGGTTAGCAATCAGCCCCAGCATTTT.

The chain links TRBV10-3 to TRBJ2-1; tentative D call: TRBD2 (5 bases). CDR3 length: 14 amino acids. Between the trimmed V and J ends, which lost 0 bases and 7 bases, there was a span of 10 bases. The germline CDR1 and CDR2 sequences are ENHRY and SYGVKD. The CDR3 reads CAISESAGGNEQFF. As DNA, the CDR3 is TGTGCCATCAGTGAGTCGGCCGGAGGTAATGAGCAGTTCTTC.

This sequence joins TRBV7-9 and TRBJ2-1; D remains ambiguous. V lost 3 bases, J lost 6 bases, and 9 bases lay in between. CDR1 is SEHNR, CDR2 FQNEAQ, per germline (reference sequence). This CDR3 has 13 amino acids. For the CDR3, the DNA is TGTGCCAGCAGCTTCCCTAGAAGCAATGAGCAGTTCTTC. Its protein product is CASSFPRSNEQFF. Supplemented by reference TRBV7-9 and TRBJ2-1, the full variable domain reads DTGVSQNPRHKITKRGQNVTFRCDPISEHNRLYWYRQTLGQGPEFLTYFQNEAQLEKSRLLSDRFSAERPKGSFSTLEIQRTEQGDSAMYLCASSFPRSNEQFFGPGTRLTVL.

This clone is deemed medium-sized. J is TRBJ1-6 and V is TRBV10-3; tentative D call: TRBD1 (6 bases). This CDR3 is built from 18 residues. Trimming shortened V by 3 bases and J by 7 bases, and 22 bases separated the two germline ends. CDR1 and CDR2 (germline): ENHRY, SYGVKD. The CDR3 sequence: CAISDVQGGVRANSPLHF. In DNA, the CDR3 is TGTGCCATCAGTGATGTACAGGGAGGCGTTCGAGCGAATTCACCCCTCCACTTT.

The CDR3, as DNA: TGTGCCAGCAGCCGGACCGGGACTGCTTTCACCGATGAGCAGTTCTTC. As protein: CASSRTGTAFTDEQFF. The chain joins TRBV13 to TRBJ2-1; D perhaps matches TRBD2 (6 bases). Germline assignment: CDR1 PRHDT and CDR2 FYEKMQ (reference sequence). This CDR3 region has 16 residues. Trimming removed 5 bases at V and 8 bases at J, with 22 bases between.

This chain links TRBV13 with TRBJ2-3; either TRBD1 or TRBD2 may fit D (5 bases each). Trimming cost V 0 bases and J 7 bases, with 17 bases left between them. This CDR3 is 16 amino acids long. Germline CDR1 PRHDT, CDR2 FYEKMQ (reference sequence). Written as DNA, the CDR3 is TGTGCCAGCAGCTTAGGAGAGGGCAGGGTTTACAATACGCAGTATTTT. It codes for CASSLGEGRVYNTQYF. Full variable domain (rest looked up from reference TRBV13 and TRBJ2-3): AAGVIQSPRHLIKEKRETATLKCYPIPRHDTVYWYQQGPGQDPQFLISFYEKMQSDKGSIPDRFSAQQFSDYHSELNMSSLELGDSALYFCASSLGEGRVYNTQYFGPGTRLTVL.

The genes are TRBV12-3 or TRBV12-4 and TRBJ1-4; 9 bases align to TRBD1. The CDR3 is made up of 13 amino acids. V shed 3 bases, J shed 9 bases, and the junction held 2 bases outside the gene matches. The chain's CDR3 is CASSLGQGQKLFF. Written as DNA, the CDR3 is TGTGCCAGCAGTTTGGGACAGGGACAAAAACTGTTTTTT.

This clone is a singleton in its sample. The chain has TRBV4-2 and TRBJ1-4; 7 bases map to TRBD1. Germline assignment: CDR1 LGHNA and CDR2 YNFKEQ. Trimming cost V 2 bases and J 7 bases; bases outside gene matches: 10. CDR3 length: 16 residues. In DNA, the CDR3 is TGTGCCAGCAGCCAAACCCTTGGGACAGCTAGTGAAAAACTGTTTTTT. Its translation is CASSQTLGTASEKLFF.

J is TRBJ1-5 and V is TRBV18, with 7 bases identical to TRBD1. The CDR3 length is 14 residues. V was pared by 4 bases and J by 4 bases, with 4 bases of the junction left unmatched. Per germline, CDR1 KGHSH and CDR2 LQKENI. The CDR3 DNA sequence: TGTGCCAGCTCACGTACAGGGGTAAATCAGCCCCAGCATTTT. This sequence encodes CASSRTGVNQPQHF.

A single count supports this clone. The chain combines TRBV27 with TRBJ1-2, with TRBD1 matching over 7 bases. CDR1 and CDR2 from the germline V gene are MNHEY and SMNVEV (reference sequence). The CDR3 has 15 amino acids. V gave up 7 bases and J gave up 5 bases; unmatched junction bases: 13. CDR3 in DNA: TGTGCCAGCACGAGAAACCTCAGGGGGGAATATGGCTACACCTTC. It specifies CASTRNLRGEYGYTF.

This chain links TRBV5-1 with TRBJ2-7; 9 nucleotides line up with TRBD2. Losses at the gene ends were 1 base for V and 4 bases for J; bases not matched to a gene: 6. Per the germline V gene, CDR1 is SGHRS and CDR2 is YFSETQ. The CDR3 contains 15 residues. CDR3 protein: CASSLTSGPEYEQYV. The CDR3 DNA is TGCGCCAGCAGCTTGACTAGCGGGCCCGAATACGAGCAGTACGTC.

CDR3 region: CASSTGLTYEQYF. DNA of the CDR3: TGCGCCAGCAGCACGGGGCTGACCTACGAGCAGTACTTC. The gene calls are TRBV5-1 and TRBJ2-7; D possibly uses TRBD1 or TRBD2 (5 bases each). Trimming stripped 4 bases from V and 2 bases from J, with 10 bases between. The CDR3 runs to 13 residues. CDR1 is SGHRS and CDR2 is YFSETQ in the germline V gene.

The CDR3 protein is CASSPGQSNYGYTF. The CDR3 DNA reads as TGTGCCAGCAGCCCTGGACAGTCTAACTATGGCTACACCTTC. The chain carries TRBV5-4 and TRBJ1-2, with D possibly TRBD1 on 6 matching bases. V lost 4 bases, J lost 0 bases, and 10 bases lay in between. Germline V gene sequence: CDR1 SGHNT, CDR2 YYREEE (reference sequence). The CDR3 sequence is 14 residues long.

This clone occurred once. The rearrangement links TRBV30 to TRBJ1-1, with D perhaps TRBD1 (5 bases). Trimming pared 5 bases from V and 1 base from J, leaving 11 bases between. This CDR3 has 13 amino acids. Germline V gene sequence: CDR1 GTSNPN, CDR2 SVGIG (reference sequence). For the CDR3, the DNA is TGTGCCTGGGATGACAGCGGGAACACTGAAGCTTTCTTT. It translates to CAWDDSGNTEAFF.

This chain links TRBV14 with TRBJ1-1; possible D gene TRBD1, 5 bases. V dropped 0 bases and J dropped 4 bases, with 9 bases sitting between them. The germline V gene encodes CDR1 SGHDN and CDR2 FVKESK. The CDR3 length is 14 residues. The chain's CDR3 is CASSQEGHVTEAFF. As DNA, the CDR3 is TGTGCCAGCAGCCAAGAGGGGCACGTCACTGAAGCTTTCTTT.

In its sample, this clone was seen once. The CDR3 nucleotides read TGTGCCAGCAGCCCGGGACAGGGGGGACGACAAGCTTTCTTT. Protein product: CASSPGQGGRQAFF. The rearrangement joins TRBV5-6 to TRBJ1-1; 11 bases match TRBD1. Germline assignment: CDR1 SGHDT and CDR2 YYEEEE. This CDR3 spans 14 amino acids. Trimming removed 4 bases from V and 9 bases from J; junction bases left unmatched: 8.

The V gene is TRBV5-1, the J gene TRBJ1-1; 9 bases line up with TRBD1. The CDR3 runs 15 residues. Per germline, CDR1 SGHRS and CDR2 YFSETQ. The trim removed 4 bases at V and 2 bases at J, leaving 6 bases unmatched. The CDR3 loop is CASSLITGGNTEAFF. In DNA, the CDR3 is TGCGCCAGCAGCCTAATAACAGGGGGCAACACTGAAGCTTTCTTT.